Presented here are 8 T cell receptor beta chains from one specimen sequenced in a study of beta chain features in type 1 diabetes. Study results and limitations: Patients with Type 1 diabetes showed moderately but significantly shorter TCRB CDR3s in all four CD4+ subsets.

These receptors' antigens are unknown. The entirety of the isolated RNA underwent reverse transcription, so expressed TCRB transcripts were sequenced. Sequenced by immunoSEQ multiplex PCR; TCRdb stores in-frame clones only, minus some. The table lists 140,000 to 150,000 clones, 10% to 15% of them singletons, with roughly 1.3% in the top ten. Sequenced input: central memory CD4+ T cells from blood. All receptors derive from a man aged 18-30 years with type 1 diabetes.

This clone was observed a few times. This rearrangement joins TRBV27 to TRBJ1-6; the D is unclear. V shed 2 bases and J shed 2 bases, with 10 bases lying between them. The germline V gene encodes CDR1 MNHEY and CDR2 SMNVEV (reference sequence). There are 16 residues in the CDR3. The CDR3 sequence: CASSLIQTAYNSPLHF. Written as DNA, the CDR3 is TGTGCCAGCAGTTTAATACAGACGGCCTATAATTCACCCCTCCACTTT.

This clone was observed a handful of times. The chain couples TRBV27 to TRBJ2-1; 12 nucleotides agree with TRBD1. Germline CDR1 and CDR2: MNHEY and SMNVEV (reference sequence). V gave up 6 bases and J gave up 7 bases; unmatched junction bases: 10. The CDR3 runs to 16 residues. The CDR3 loop reads CASRKRVGQGANEQFF. As DNA, the CDR3 is TGTGCCAGCAGAAAGAGGGTGGGACAGGGGGCGAATGAGCAGTTCTTC.

There are a few counts of this clone. One end of the junction fails to match germline, which may point to a read error. This chain uses TRBV18 with TRBJ2-3; no firm D call. This CDR3 region has 14 residues. CDR1 and CDR2 (germline): KGHSH, LQKENI. The CDR3 coding sequence is TGTGCCAGCGCACCGGGTGTTGTGGCAGATACGCAGTATTTT. It codes for CASAPGVVADTQYF.

The V and J genes are TRBV30 and TRBJ2-7; D remains unclear. The CDR3 length is 11 residues. Germline V gives CDR1 GTSNPN, CDR2 SVGIG (reference sequence). Here the CDR3 reads CAMREALEQYF. CDR3 sequence (DNA): TGTGCTATGCGCGAAGCGCTCGAGCAGTACTTC.

This clone appeared many times. The identical CDR3 is also encoded by other nucleotide sequences in the sample. The gene calls are TRBV30 and TRBJ2-5, with D unresolved. The CDR3 contains 11 residues. Germline assignment: CDR1 GTSNPN and CDR2 SVGIG (reference sequence). V was trimmed by 1 base and J by 5 bases, leaving 5 bases between them. The CDR3 spells CAWSGQETQYF. The CDR3, as DNA: TGTGCCTGGAGTGGCCAGGAGACCCAGTACTTC. Combining the CDR3 with reference TRBV30 and TRBJ2-5 gives the whole variable domain SQTIHQWPATLVQPVGSPLSLECTVEGTSNPNLYWYRQAAGRGLQLLFYSVGIGQISSEVPQNLSASRPQDRQFILSSKKLLLSDSGFYLCAWSGQETQYFGPGTRLLVL.

There are a few counts of this clone. The rearrangement uses TRBV30 and TRBJ2-5; tentatively, D is TRBD1 (6 bases). Trimming removed 2 bases at V and 2 bases at J, with 9 bases between. Germline V gene data show CDR1 as GTSNPN and CDR2 as SVGIG (reference sequence). The CDR3 has 13 residues. CDR3 region: CAWSRDTQETQYF. CDR3 nucleotide sequence: TGTGCCTGGAGTAGGGACACGCAAGAGACCCAGTACTTC.

The table lists this clone with a few counts. The chain couples TRBV19 to TRBJ2-1, with D uncertain. Germline V gene sequence: CDR1 LNHDA, CDR2 SQIVND (reference sequence). The CDR3 has 13 amino acids. Trimming cost V 0 bases and J 10 bases, with 10 bases left between them. As DNA, the CDR3 is TGTGCCAGTAGTATAGAAGGACGAAGAGAGCAGTTCTTC. It specifies CASSIEGRREQFF.

This clone showed up just a few times. This chain joins TRBV25-1 and TRBJ1-1; D is ambiguous. V lost 0 bases and J 1 base, leaving 9 bases between the germline ends. The V gene's germline CDR1 is MGHDK and CDR2 SYGVNS. The CDR3 loop spans 15 amino acids. As DNA, the CDR3 is TGTGCCAGCAGTGAATATCGGAACGGGAACACTGAAGCTTTCTTT. Amino acids: CASSEYRNGNTEAFF.